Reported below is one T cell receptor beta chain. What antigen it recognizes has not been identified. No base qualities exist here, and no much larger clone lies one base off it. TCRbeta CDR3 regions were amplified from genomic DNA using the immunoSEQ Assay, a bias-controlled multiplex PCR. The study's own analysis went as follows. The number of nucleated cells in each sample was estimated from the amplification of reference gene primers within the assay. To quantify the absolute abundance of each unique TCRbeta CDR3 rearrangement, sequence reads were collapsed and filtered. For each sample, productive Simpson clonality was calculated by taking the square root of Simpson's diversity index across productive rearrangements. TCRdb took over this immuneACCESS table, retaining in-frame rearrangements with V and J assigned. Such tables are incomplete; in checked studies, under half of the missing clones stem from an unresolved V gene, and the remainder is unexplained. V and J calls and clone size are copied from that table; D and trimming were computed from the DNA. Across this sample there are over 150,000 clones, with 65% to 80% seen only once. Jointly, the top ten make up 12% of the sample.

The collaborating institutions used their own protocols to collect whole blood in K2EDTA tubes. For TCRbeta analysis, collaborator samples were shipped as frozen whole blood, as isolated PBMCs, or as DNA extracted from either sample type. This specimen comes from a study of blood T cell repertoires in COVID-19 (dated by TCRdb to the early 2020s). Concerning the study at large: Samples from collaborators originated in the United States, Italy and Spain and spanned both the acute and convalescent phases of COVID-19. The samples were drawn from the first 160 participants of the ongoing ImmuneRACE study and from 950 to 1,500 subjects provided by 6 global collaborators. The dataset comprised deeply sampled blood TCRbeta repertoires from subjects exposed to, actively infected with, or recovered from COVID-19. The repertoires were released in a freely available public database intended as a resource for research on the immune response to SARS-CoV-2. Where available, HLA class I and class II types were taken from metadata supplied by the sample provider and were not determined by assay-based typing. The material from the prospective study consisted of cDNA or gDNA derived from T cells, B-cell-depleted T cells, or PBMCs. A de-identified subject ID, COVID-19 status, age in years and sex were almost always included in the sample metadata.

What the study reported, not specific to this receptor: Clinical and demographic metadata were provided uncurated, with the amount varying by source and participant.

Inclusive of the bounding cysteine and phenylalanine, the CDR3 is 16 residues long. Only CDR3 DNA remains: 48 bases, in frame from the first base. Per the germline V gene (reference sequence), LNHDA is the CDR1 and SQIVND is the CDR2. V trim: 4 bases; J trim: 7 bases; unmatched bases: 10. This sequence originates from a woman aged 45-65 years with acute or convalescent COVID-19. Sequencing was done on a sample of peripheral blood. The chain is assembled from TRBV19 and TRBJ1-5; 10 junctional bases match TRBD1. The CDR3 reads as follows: CASSTLRDRGFQPQHF. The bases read TGTGCCAGTAGTACCCTCCGGGACAGGGGATTCCAGCCCCAGCATTTT. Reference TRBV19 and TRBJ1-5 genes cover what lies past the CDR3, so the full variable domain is DGGITQSPKYLFRKEGQNVTLSCEQNLNHDAMYWYRQDPGQGLRLIYYSQIVNDFQKGDIAEGYSVSREKKESFPLTVTSAQKNPTAFYLCASSTLRDRGFQPQHFGDGTRLSIL.